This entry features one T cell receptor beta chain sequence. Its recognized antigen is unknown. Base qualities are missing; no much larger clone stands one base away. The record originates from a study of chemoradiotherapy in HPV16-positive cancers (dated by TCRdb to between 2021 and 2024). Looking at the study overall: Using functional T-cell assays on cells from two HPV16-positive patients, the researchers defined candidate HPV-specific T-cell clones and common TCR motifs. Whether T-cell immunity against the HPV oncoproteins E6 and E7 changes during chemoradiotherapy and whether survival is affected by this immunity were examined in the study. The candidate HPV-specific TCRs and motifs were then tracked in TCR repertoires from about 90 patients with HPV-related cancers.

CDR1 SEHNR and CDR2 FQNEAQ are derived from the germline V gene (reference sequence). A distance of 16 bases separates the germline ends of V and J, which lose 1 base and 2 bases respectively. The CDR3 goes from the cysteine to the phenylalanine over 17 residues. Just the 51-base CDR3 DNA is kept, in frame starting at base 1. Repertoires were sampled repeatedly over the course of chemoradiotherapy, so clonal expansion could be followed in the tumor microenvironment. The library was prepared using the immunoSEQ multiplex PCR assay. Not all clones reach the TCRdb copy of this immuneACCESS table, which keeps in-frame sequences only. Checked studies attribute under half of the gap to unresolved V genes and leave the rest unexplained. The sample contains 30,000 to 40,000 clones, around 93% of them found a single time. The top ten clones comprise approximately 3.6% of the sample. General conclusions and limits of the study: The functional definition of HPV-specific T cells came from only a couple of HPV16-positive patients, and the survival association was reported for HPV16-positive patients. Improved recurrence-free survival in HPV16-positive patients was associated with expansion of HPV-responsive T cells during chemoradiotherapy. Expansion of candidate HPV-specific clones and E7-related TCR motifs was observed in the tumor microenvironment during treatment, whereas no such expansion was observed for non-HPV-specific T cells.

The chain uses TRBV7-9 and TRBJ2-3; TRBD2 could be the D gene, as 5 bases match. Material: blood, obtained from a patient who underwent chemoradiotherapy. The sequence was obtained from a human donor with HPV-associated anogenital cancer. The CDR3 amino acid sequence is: CASSLGGSHRFTDTQYF. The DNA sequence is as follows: TGTGCCAGCAGCTTAGGCGGGTCCCATAGATTCACAGATACGCAGTATTTT.